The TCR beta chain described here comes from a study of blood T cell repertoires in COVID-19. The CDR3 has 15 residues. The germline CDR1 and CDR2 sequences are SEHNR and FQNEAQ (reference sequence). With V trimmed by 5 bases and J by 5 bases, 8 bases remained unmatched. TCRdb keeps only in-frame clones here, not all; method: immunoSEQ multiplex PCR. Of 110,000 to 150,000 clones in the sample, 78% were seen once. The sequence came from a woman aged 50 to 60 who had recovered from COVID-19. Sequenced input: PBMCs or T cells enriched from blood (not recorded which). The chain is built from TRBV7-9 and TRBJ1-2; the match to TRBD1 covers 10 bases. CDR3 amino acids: CASSAGTGETYGYTF. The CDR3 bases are TGTGCCAGCAGCGCTGGGACAGGGGAAACGTATGGCTACACCTTC.